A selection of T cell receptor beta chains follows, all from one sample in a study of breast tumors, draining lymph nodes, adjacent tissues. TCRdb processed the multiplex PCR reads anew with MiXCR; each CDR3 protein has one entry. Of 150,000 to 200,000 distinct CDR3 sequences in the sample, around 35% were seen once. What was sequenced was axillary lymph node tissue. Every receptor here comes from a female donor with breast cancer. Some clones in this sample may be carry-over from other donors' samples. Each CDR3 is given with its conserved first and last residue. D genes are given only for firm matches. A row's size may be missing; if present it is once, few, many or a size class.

TGCGCCAGCAGCTTGAGGGGTCAGGGCAATTCACCCCTCCACTTT CASSLRGQGNSPLHF - TRBV7-3 - TRBJ1-6
TGTGCCAGCAGTCGGGACAGGTCCCTCCACTTT CASSRDRSLHF TRBD1 TRBV4-2 - TRBJ1-6
TGTGCCAGCATTGGGAGAGGGACTAGCGGGAAGGTGTCCAGCTACAATGAGCAGTTCTTC CASIGRGTSGKVSSYNEQFF TRBD2 TRBV11-2 - TRBJ2-1
TGTGCCACCAGCAGAAACACCGGGACAGACTATGGCTACACCTTC CATSRNTGTDYGYTF TRBD1 TRBV15 many TRBJ1-2
TGTGCCACCAGTGATCAATCCGCAGCGAGGAGAAGACCCTACGAGCAGTACTTC CATSDQSAARRRPYEQYF - TRBV24-1 once TRBJ2-7
TGTGCCAGCAGCTTAGGTGGGGGGGCCCGTGGCTACACCTTC CASSLGGGARGYTF - TRBV7-8 many TRBJ1-2
TGCAGTGCTAGTGAGGCAACTAATGAAAAACTGTTTTTT CSASEATNEKLFF - TRBV20-1 many TRBJ1-4
TGTGCCAGCAGCTTAAGGCCGTCTAATTCCCCCCTCCCCTTT CASSLRPSNSPLPF - TRBV9 - TRBJ1-6
TGTGCCAGCAGCCCGGGGCCCCGGCCCCTCCACTTT CASSPGPRPLHF - TRBV28 few TRBJ1-6
TGTGCCAGTAGTCCTCAGGGACAGGGTACCTACGAGCAGTACTTC CASSPQGQGTYEQYF TRBD1 TRBV19 many TRBJ2-7
TGTGCCAGCAGTGAGGGGAACGCGGGGCAGCCCCAGCATTTT CASSEGNAGQPQHF - TRBV6-1 many TRBJ1-5
TGTGCCAGCAGCTTAAACTCCGGGACTAGCGGGCGGGAGCAGTACTTC CASSLNSGTSGREQYF TRBD2 TRBV11-1 many TRBJ2-7
TGTGCCAGCAGCCCGGGACGGGGTGGGGGTAACCATGGCTACACCTTC CASSPGRGGGNHGYTF - TRBV3-1 once TRBJ1-2
TGTGCCAGCAGGGCGACGTCAGGGACCAATCAGCCCCAGCATTTT CASRATSGTNQPQHF - TRBV12-3/TRBV12-4 many TRBJ1-5
TGCGCCAGCAGCCAAGTAGGAGCGGGAGGCCCTCCGGGTGAGCAGTTCTTC CASSQVGAGGPPGEQFF TRBD2 TRBV4-3 many TRBJ2-1
TGCAGTGCTAGAGATGGGAGAGGGAGATACTATGGCTACACCTTC CSARDGRGRYYGYTF - TRBV20-1 once TRBJ1-2
TGTGCCACCAGTGAGGGTTGGGGGGCCTCGGAGACCCAGTACTTC CATSEGWGASETQYF - TRBV24-1 - TRBJ2-5
TGCGCCAGCAGCTTGGCGCCTAGCGGGAACACCGGGACAGGTAGCACAGATACGCAGTATTTT CASSLAPSGNTGTGSTDTQYF - TRBV5-1 once TRBJ2-3
TGTGCCAGCAGCTACAAGCTATTCTCCTACAATGAGCAGTTCTTC CASSYKLFSYNEQFF - TRBV5-8 few TRBJ2-1
TGTGCCAGCAGCTTAACGGGGCAGGGGATCGGTGGCTACACCTTC CASSLTGQGIGGYTF - TRBV7-3 many TRBJ1-2
TGTGCCAGCACCCTACGACAGGGCGGGGCAAACGAGCAGTACTTC CASTLRQGGANEQYF - TRBV6-1 many TRBJ2-7
TGTGCCACCAGTGACCCTGCGACAGGTTACTCAGATACGCAGTATTTT CATSDPATGYSDTQYF - TRBV24-1 many TRBJ2-3
TGTGCCAGCACACGAGAGATCTTCCCTAGTATGTCCCAGTACTTC CASTREIFPSMSQYF - TRBV18 - TRBJ2-5
TGTGCCACCAGTGGATCCGGGTCCTACGAGCAGTACTTC CATSGSGSYEQYF - TRBV24-1 many TRBJ2-7
TGCAGTGCTACCGCCGCGCAGGGGTTCGGCGAAAAACTGTTTTTT CSATAAQGFGEKLFF - TRBV20-1 many TRBJ1-4
TGTGCCAGCAGCCAAGACGAGGATCTGACATCCCTCCACTTT CASSQDEDLTSLHF - TRBV11-2 - TRBJ1-6
TGTGCCAGCAGTTACTCACCGGGACAGGTCTATCAGCCCCAGCATTTT CASSYSPGQVYQPQHF TRBD1 TRBV6-6 many TRBJ1-5
TGTGCCAGCAGCCCAGGACCGGCTGGAAACACCATGTATTTT CASSPGPAGNTMYF - TRBV7-6 - TRBJ1-3
TGTGCCAGCAGCCCGGGGCAGACTAATGAAAAACTGTTTTTT CASSPGQTNEKLFF - TRBV7-9 many TRBJ1-4
TGTGCCAGCAGCCAAGAGAGTAAACAGCCCCCCTACGAGCAGTACTTC CASSQESKQPPYEQYF - TRBV3-2 - TRBJ2-7
TGCAGCGTTGAAGACAGCTCTATGGGAGAGAGGAATGAGCAGTTCTTC CSVEDSSMGERNEQFF - TRBV29-1 many TRBJ2-1
TGTGCCAGCAGCTTGGAGCAGGCAGATACGCAGTATTTT CASSLEQADTQYF - TRBV5-4 many TRBJ2-3
TGTGCCAGCAGCCATGTTGGGAATTCACCCCTCCACTTT CASSHVGNSPLHF - TRBV4-2 - TRBJ1-6
TGTGCCAGCAGCCCAGGAGGGGCAGGGAGGCAAGGCTACACCTTC CASSPGGAGRQGYTF - TRBV7-2 - TRBJ1-2
TGTGCCTGGAGTGTTTTGGAGGTCCAGTTCTTC CAWSVLEVQFF - TRBV30 many TRBJ2-1
TGTGCCACCAGCAGCTTCGGCAGGGCCTACGAGCAGTACTTC CATSSFGRAYEQYF - TRBV15 - TRBJ2-7
TGTGCCAGCACGGGACAGGGGGCGGTCACCGGGGAGCTGTTTTTT CASTGQGAVTGELFF TRBD1 TRBV2 many TRBJ2-2
TGTGCCAGCAGCCCTATGAGGACCATTGGAGGAGGCTACACCTTC CASSPMRTIGGGYTF - TRBV7-8 many TRBJ1-2
TGCGCCAGCAGCCAAAACAGGCCGGGACTAGCCCGCTCGCGTACGCAGTATTTT CASSQNRPGLARSRTQYF TRBD2 TRBV4-3 many TRBJ2-3
TGCGCCAGCAGCTTGAGACAGGCCGGGGGGACCCAGTACTTC CASSLRQAGGTQYF - TRBV5-1 many TRBJ2-5
TGCGCCAGCAGCCAAGATGAGGGGGGGGCACGCCGCGGGAACACCATATATTTT CASSQDEGGARRGNTIYF - TRBV4-1 many TRBJ1-3
TGTGCCAGCAGCTCAGGACTAGCGACAGATACGCAGTATTTT CASSSGLATDTQYF TRBD2 TRBV7-3 many TRBJ2-3
TGCGCCAGCAGCTTGGAGGGACAGCGCACACATACGCAGTGTTTT CASSLEGQRTHTQCF TRBD1 TRBV5-1 - TRBJ2-3
TGCAGTGCCACAAAGCCGGGACCCTCGAACACTGAAGCTTTCTTT CSATKPGPSNTEAFF - TRBV20-1 - TRBJ1-1
TGTGCCAGCAGACCCTTGAACACGTACACTGAAGCTTTCTTT CASRPLNTYTEAFF - TRBV2 few TRBJ1-1
TGTGCCAGCAGTTACTCTGCTAGCGGGGAGACCCAGTACTTC CASSYSASGETQYF TRBD2 TRBV6-5 many TRBJ2-5
TGTGCCAGTAGTATAGCTGGGACAGGGGCAGAGACCCAGTACTTC CASSIAGTGAETQYF TRBD1 TRBV19 many TRBJ2-5
TGTGCCAGCAGCCCGGGGACCATCAGGGGTACGCAGTATTTT CASSPGTIRGTQYF - TRBV3-1 many TRBJ2-3
TGTGCCAGCAGTCAAGCGGAACAGGGGTTGGGCGGGGAGCTGTTTTTT CASSQAEQGLGGELFF TRBD1 TRBV6-1 - TRBJ2-2
TGTGCCAGCAGCGAACAACAGGGCAACACTGAAGCTTTCTTT CASSEQQGNTEAFF - TRBV9 few TRBJ1-1
TGTGCCAGCAGCCAATCAAGCACAGAGACCCAGTACTTC CASSQSSTETQYF - TRBV4-2 many TRBJ2-5
TGTGCCTGGAATTATACTAGGGACAATAGCACTGAAGCTTTCTTT CAWNYTRDNSTEAFF - TRBV30 few TRBJ1-1
TGCAGTGCTAGAGGGGACGGTAGCAATCAGCCCCAGCATTTT CSARGDGSNQPQHF - TRBV20-1 many TRBJ1-5
TGTGCCAGCCGCTTTGGACTAGCGGAGGAGCAGTACTTC CASRFGLAEEQYF TRBD2 TRBV12-3/TRBV12-4 - TRBJ2-7
TGTGCCTGGGACAGGGGTATGCGGGAGACCCAGTACTTC CAWDRGMRETQYF TRBD1 TRBV30 many TRBJ2-5
TGTGCCAGCAGCTTAGGAGACCTGGGCTACGAGCAGTACTTC CASSLGDLGYEQYF - TRBV7-9 many TRBJ2-7
TGTGCCAGCCTATTGGGGGGGGACAATGAGCAGTTCTTC CASLLGGDNEQFF TRBD2 TRBV5-4 many TRBJ2-1
TGTGCCAGCAGCTTGGAAGGTACCTTCCACAATGAGCAGTTCTTC CASSLEGTFHNEQFF - TRBV5-5 few TRBJ2-1
TGTGCCACCAGCAATACCGGAGGGGCCAACGTCCTGACTTTC CATSNTGGANVLTF - TRBV15 - TRBJ2-6
TGTGCCAGCAGCTTGGAGGGACGTAATGAAAAACTGTTTTTT CASSLEGRNEKLFF - TRBV7-8 many TRBJ1-4